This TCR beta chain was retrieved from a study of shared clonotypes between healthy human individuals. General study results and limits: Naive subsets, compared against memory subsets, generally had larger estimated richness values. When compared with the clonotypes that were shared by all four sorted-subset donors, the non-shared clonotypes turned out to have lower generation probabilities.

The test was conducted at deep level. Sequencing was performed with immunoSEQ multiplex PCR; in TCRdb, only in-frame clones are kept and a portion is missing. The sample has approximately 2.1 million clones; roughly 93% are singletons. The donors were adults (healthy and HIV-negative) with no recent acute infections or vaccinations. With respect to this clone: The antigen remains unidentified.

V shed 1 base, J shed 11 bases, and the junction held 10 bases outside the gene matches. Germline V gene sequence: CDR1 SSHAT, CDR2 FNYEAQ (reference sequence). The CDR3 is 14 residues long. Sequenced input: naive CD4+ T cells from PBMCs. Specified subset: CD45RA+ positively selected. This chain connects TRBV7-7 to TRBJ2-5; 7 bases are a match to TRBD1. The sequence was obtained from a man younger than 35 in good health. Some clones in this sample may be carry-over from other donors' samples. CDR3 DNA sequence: TGTGCCAGCAGCTTAGGTACAGGGGCCCCACCTCAGTACTTC. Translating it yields CASSLGTGAPPQYF.